Presented here are 32 T cell receptor beta chains from one specimen sequenced in a study of blood T cell repertoires in COVID-19. Method: immunoSEQ multiplex PCR; TCRdb's copy keeps in-frame clones and lacks some. The top ten clones hold less than 9.5% of a sample with some 150,000 clones, around 82% of them seen once. The sample was peripheral blood. The receptor set was obtained from a human donor in a cohort sampled during active COVID-19.

The V and J genes are TRBV6-1 and TRBJ1-5; D remains unclear. The CDR3 loop spans 16 amino acids. Germline V gene data show CDR1 as MNHNS and CDR2 as SASEGT. V lost 4 bases to trimming and J lost 0 bases, with 13 bases between them. The CDR3 region has the DNA TGTGCCAGCAGTGCAGCGCGCGGGGATAGCAATCAGCCCCAGCATTTT. Protein: CASSAARGDSNQPQHF.

This clone was picked up one time. V gene TRBV18 combines with J gene TRBJ1-1; 8 nucleotides match TRBD1. Per the germline V gene, CDR1 is KGHSH and CDR2 is LQKENI. Trimming cost V 3 bases and J 4 bases; bases outside gene matches: 16. The CDR3 has 18 amino acids. This CDR3 is CASSPKHAAGGVGTEAFF. CDR3 DNA: TGTGCCAGCTCACCGAAACATGCGGCAGGGGGCGTAGGCACTGAAGCTTTCTTT.

The V and J genes are TRBV11-2 and TRBJ1-5, with D tentatively TRBD1 (5 bases). There are 14 residues in the CDR3. Germline loops: CDR1 SGHAT, CDR2 FQNNGV. Trimming removed 3 bases from V and 7 bases from J, with 13 bases in between. The CDR3 DNA follows: TGTGCCAGCAGCTTTGGCAGGGCCGGACAGCCCCAGCATTTT. Its translation: CASSFGRAGQPQHF.

The chain is built from TRBV6-5 and TRBJ1-2; 7 bases are a match to TRBD1. The CDR3 has 15 residues. The trim removed 6 bases at V and 4 bases at J, leaving 11 bases unmatched. Germline CDR1 reads MNHEY; CDR2 reads SVGAGI. This chain's CDR3 is CASSQTQGPFYGYTF. The CDR3 nucleotides are TGTGCCAGCAGCCAAACACAGGGGCCGTTCTATGGCTACACCTTC.

This clone was observed a few times. V gene TRBV28 combines with J gene TRBJ1-1, with D unresolved. Trimming pared 2 bases from V and 1 base from J, leaving 17 bases between. Germline CDR1 reads MDHEN; CDR2 reads SYDVKM. The CDR3 extends over 17 amino acids. For the CDR3, the DNA is TGTGCCAGCAGTTTAGATTCCCTGGGCCGTAGGAACACTGAAGCTTTCTTT. It yields the protein CASSLDSLGRRNTEAFF.

On this clone itself: A read error may explain this, as a much larger clone is one base away. The rearrangement joins TRBV7-9 to TRBJ1-2, with TRBD1 matching 11 bases. Germline CDR1 is SEHNR and CDR2 is FQNEAQ (reference sequence). This CDR3 has 14 amino acids. J was trimmed by 8 bases and V by 1 base; bases with no gene match: 3. CDR3 bases: TGTGCCAGCAGCTTAGACGGGACAGGGGGAGGCTACACCTTC. Translation: CASSLDGTGGGYTF. Based on the CDR3 plus reference TRBV7-9 and TRBJ1-2, the full variable domain is DTGVSQNPRHKITKRGQNVTFRCDPISEHNRLYWYRQTLGQGPEFLTYFQNEAQLEKSRLLSDRFSAERPKGSFSTLEIQRTEQGDSAMYLCASSLDGTGGGYTFGSGTRLTVV.

The chain joins TRBV2 to TRBJ1-5, with D possibly matching TRBD1 (6 bases). The CDR3 consists of 14 residues. The germline CDR1 and CDR2 sequences are SNHLY and FYNNEI. The V end was cut by 7 bases, the J end by 10 bases, with 20 bases between. CDR3 nucleotides: TGTGCCAGCAAGGACAGTTCTGCAATCAAACCCCAGCATTTT. Translating it yields CASKDSSAIKPQHF. Drawing the rest from reference TRBV2 and TRBJ1-5, the complete variable domain is EPEVTQTPSHQVTQMGQEVILRCVPISNHLYFYWYRQILGQKVEFLVSFYNNEISEKSEIFDDQFSVERPDGSNFTLKIRSTKLEDSAMYFCASKDSSAIKPQHFGDGTRLSIL.

The chain recombines TRBV28 with TRBJ2-2; no clear D gene. CDR1 is MDHEN and CDR2 is SYDVKM in the germline V gene. The CDR3 loop spans 13 amino acids. V lost 9 bases and J 7 bases, leaving 15 bases between the germline ends. CDR3 in amino acids: CASTGLSGGELFF. For the CDR3, the DNA is TGTGCCAGTACTGGTCTTTCAGGCGGGGAGCTGTTTTTT.

The J gene is TRBJ2-7, the V gene TRBV7-2, with 7 bases identical to TRBD1. Germline CDR1 reads SGHTA; CDR2 reads FQGNSA. Unmatched junction bases numbered 0, after V lost 1 base and J lost 0 bases. This CDR3 region has 14 residues. The CDR3 sequence: CASSLGDSSYEQYF. The CDR3 DNA is TGTGCCAGCAGCTTAGGGGACAGCTCCTACGAGCAGTACTTC.

V usage is TRBV28 and J usage is TRBJ1-3; 7 nucleotides line up with TRBD1. Germline CDR1 MDHEN, CDR2 SYDVKM. The CDR3 spans 16 residues. With V trimmed by 5 bases and J by 2 bases, 9 bases remained unmatched. The CDR3 region is CASSKDRVYAGNTIYF. CDR3 DNA: TGTGCCAGCAGTAAAGACAGGGTCTACGCTGGAAACACCATATATTTT.

The chain links TRBV5-1 to TRBJ1-6; weak D call: TRBD1 (5 bases). Germline V gene lookup returns CDR1 SGHRS and CDR2 YFSETQ. The CDR3 totals 16 residues. V lost 4 bases and J 9 bases, leaving 20 bases between the germline ends. The CDR3 nucleotides read TGCGCCAGCAGCCCCCAGACAGCCGACACAGTTTCACCCCTCCACTTT. Its translation: CASSPQTADTVSPLHF.

The chain joins TRBV7-2 to TRBJ2-3; TRBD2 matches 10 bases. Germline CDR1 SGHTA, CDR2 FQGNSA. The CDR3 length is 17 residues. Germline trimming cut 5 bases from V and 0 bases from J; bases unmatched to any gene: 8. CDR3 residues: CASSPRRAGGSTDTQYF. The CDR3 DNA reads TGTGCCAGCAGCCCCCGTAGAGCGGGGGGGAGCACAGATACGCAGTATTTT.

The chain employs TRBV2 and TRBJ2-5, with 10 bases identical to TRBD1. This CDR3 spans 14 amino acids. The germline CDR1 and CDR2 sequences are SNHLY and FYNNEI. V gave up 3 bases and J gave up 5 bases; unmatched junction bases: 3. The CDR3: CASSEDRGWETQYF. The CDR3 DNA reads as TGTGCCAGCAGTGAGGACAGGGGGTGGGAGACCCAGTACTTC.

This chain links TRBV6-1 with TRBJ1-1, with D hard to call. CDR1 is MNHNS and CDR2 is SASEGT in the germline V gene. Between the trimmed V and J ends, which lost 2 bases and 7 bases, there was a span of 11 bases. The CDR3 has 13 residues. CDR3 amino acids: CASSESGRGEAFF. The CDR3 DNA reads TGTGCCAGCAGTGAATCTGGACGGGGTGAAGCTTTCTTT.

V is TRBV5-5 and J is TRBJ1-2, with 9 bases aligning to TRBD1. The CDR3 is 14 amino acids. Trimming took 4 bases from V and 5 from J; bases not matched to a gene: 6. Looked up from germline, CDR1 is SGHKS and CDR2 is YYEKEE (reference sequence). The CDR3 DNA sequence: TGTGCCAGCAGCACAAGACAGGGGGGGTATGGCTACACCTTC. This sequence encodes CASSTRQGGYGYTF. Full variable domain (remainder filled in from reference TRBV5-5 and TRBJ1-2): DAGVTQSPTHLIKTRGQQVTLRCSPISGHKSVSWYQQVLGQGPQFIFQYYEKEERGRGNFPDRFSARQFPNYSSELNVNALLLGDSALYLCASSTRQGGYGYTFGSGTRLTVV.

The V call is TRBV7-2, the J call TRBJ1-6; no firm D call. The ends were cut back, 4 bases at V and 3 bases at J, with 13 bases in the middle. The CDR3 loop spans 16 amino acids. Germline values: CDR1 SGHTA, CDR2 FQGNSA. The CDR3 DNA is TGTGCCAGCAGCTCTCGACACCAACTCTATAATTCACCCCTCCACTTT. This translates into CASSSRHQLYNSPLHF.

Here the CDR3 reads CASITEAQRGYTF. For the CDR3, the DNA is TGTGCCAGCATTACCGAGGCCCAGAGGGGCTACACCTTC. The chain couples TRBV7-9 to TRBJ1-2; no clear D gene. Germline V gene data show CDR1 as SEHNR and CDR2 as FQNEAQ (reference sequence). V was clipped by 7 bases and J by 8 bases, with 17 bases between them. This CDR3 comprises 13 residues.

This clone was counted a single time. This chain uses TRBV5-1 with TRBJ2-5, with TRBD2 identical over 9 bases. This CDR3 spans 14 amino acids. Trimming at V came to 2 bases and at J to 5 bases, leaving 4 bases not matched to a gene. Germline loops: CDR1 SGHRS, CDR2 YFSETQ. The CDR3 loop reads CASSLVTSGETQYF. The CDR3 region has the DNA TGCGCCAGCAGCTTAGTAACTAGCGGGGAGACCCAGTACTTC.

The J gene is TRBJ2-1, the V gene TRBV5-1; TRBD1 aligns across 9 bases. The CDR3 loop spans 15 amino acids. Per germline, CDR1 SGHRS and CDR2 YFSETQ. Germline trimming cut 4 bases from V and 4 bases from J; bases unmatched to any gene: 6. The CDR3: CASSIQGAQYNEQFF. CDR3 coding DNA: TGCGCCAGCAGCATACAGGGGGCGCAGTACAATGAGCAGTTCTTC. Filled out from reference TRBV5-1 and TRBJ2-1, the complete variable domain reads KAGVTQTPRYLIKTRGQQVTLSCSPISGHRSVSWYQQTPGQGLQFLFEYFSETQRNKGNFPGRFSGRQFSNSRSEMNVSTLELGDSALYLCASSIQGAQYNEQFFGPGTRLTVL.

The CDR3 DNA reads TGTGCCAGCAGTTCGGGACAAATCCAAGAGACCCAGTACTTC. Translation: CASSSGQIQETQYF. The chain couples TRBV27 to TRBJ2-5; tentative D call: TRBD1 (6 bases). V shed 4 bases and J shed 1 base, with 10 bases lying between them. CDR1 and CDR2 from the germline V gene are MNHEY and SMNVEV (reference sequence). The length of the CDR3 is 14 residues.

The rearrangement joins TRBV6-1 to TRBJ1-1; 8 nucleotides line up with TRBD1. The V segment lost 2 bases and the J segment 3 bases; nucleotides outside the gene matches: 8. There are 16 residues in the CDR3. CDR1 and CDR2 (germline): MNHNS, SASEGT. The CDR3 is CASSEYPGGSDTEAFF. In DNA form, the CDR3 reads TGTGCCAGCAGTGAATATCCAGGGGGCTCTGACACTGAAGCTTTCTTT.

The chain carries TRBV6-1 and TRBJ1-2; D may be TRBD1 (5 bases). Trimming stripped 2 bases from V and 8 bases from J, with 18 bases between. Germline V lookup: CDR1 MNHNS, CDR2 SASEGT. The CDR3 runs 15 residues. For the CDR3, the DNA is TGTGCCAGCAGTGAATCCGGGACTCATACTCGGGGCTACACCTTC. It codes for CASSESGTHTRGYTF.

The chain combines TRBV5-1 with TRBJ2-1, with TRBD1 identical over 8 bases. Trimming removed 5 bases from V and 4 bases from J; junction bases left unmatched: 8. This CDR3 contains 15 residues. The V gene's germline CDR1 is SGHRS and CDR2 YFSETQ. As DNA, the CDR3 is TGCGCCAGCAGACCTCCGGGACAGGTTTACAATGAGCAGTTCTTC. Encoded protein: CASRPPGQVYNEQFF.

The V call is TRBV5-4, the J call TRBJ1-1; a weak D match, TRBD1 (5 bases). Germline-derived CDR1 and CDR2 are SGHNT and YYREEE (reference sequence). This CDR3 has 15 residues. Trimming took 0 bases from V and 1 from J, leaving 10 bases between them. CDR3 DNA sequence: TGTGCCAGCAGCTTGGGACAGCTGAGGAACACTGAAGCTTTCTTT. It codes for CASSLGQLRNTEAFF.

V is TRBV5-1 and J is TRBJ2-1; D unclear. CDR3 length equals 13 residues. Germline CDR1 SGHRS, CDR2 YFSETQ. Trimming took 0 bases from V and 8 from J, leaving 9 bases between them. The CDR3 DNA sequence: TGCGCCAGCAGCTTGGTTCTAGTCGATGAGCAGTTCTTC. Its protein is CASSLVLVDEQFF.

This chain connects TRBV29-1 to TRBJ1-1, with a tentative D call TRBD1 (5 bases). Between the trimmed V and J ends, which lost 2 bases and 4 bases, there was a span of 11 bases. The germline gives CDR1 SQVTM, CDR2 ANQGSEA. The length of the CDR3 is 13 residues. This CDR3 reads CSVERGGATEAFF. As DNA, the CDR3 is TGCAGCGTTGAACGGGGGGGTGCCACTGAAGCTTTCTTT.

The V gene is TRBV2, the J gene TRBJ2-7; 7 bases are a match to TRBD1. With 6 bases clipped from V and 0 bases from J, the junction kept 2 bases outside the gene matches. CDR1 is SNHLY and CDR2 is FYNNEI in the germline V gene. CDR3 length: 13 amino acids. CDR3 sequence (DNA): TGTGCCAGCAGCCAGGGGGTCTCCTACGAGCAGTACTTC. Translated, it gives CASSQGVSYEQYF.

This CDR3 reads CASSSKGVNTGELFF. CDR3 DNA: TGTGCCAGCAGCTCTAAAGGGGTGAACACCGGGGAGCTGTTTTTT. J is TRBJ2-2 and V is TRBV7-3; maybe TRBD1 (5 bases). Germline CDR1 reads SGHTA; CDR2 reads FQGTGA. The CDR3 is 15 amino acids. V lost 4 bases and J lost 1, with 10 bases in between.

The V gene is TRBV4-1, the J gene TRBJ1-5; 8 nucleotides align to TRBD1. Unmatched junction bases numbered 10, after V lost 6 bases and J lost 6 bases. The CDR3 has 15 amino acids. CDR1 is MGHRA, CDR2 YSYEKL, per germline. CDR3 sequence (DNA): TGCGCCAGCAGACCGGACAGGGTCTCCGTTCAGCCCCAGCATTTT. The encoded protein is CASRPDRVSVQPQHF.

This clone appeared a single time. The chain combines TRBV19 with TRBJ1-2, with 8 bases identical to TRBD1. V gave up 6 bases and J gave up 8 bases; unmatched junction bases: 14. CDR1 and CDR2 from the germline V gene are LNHDA and SQIVND (reference sequence). The CDR3 loop spans 15 amino acids. This CDR3 is CASRDGQGGLRGYTF. CDR3 coding DNA: TGTGCCAGTAGAGATGGACAGGGAGGCCTTCGGGGCTACACCTTC. Full variable domain (missing parts from reference TRBV19 and TRBJ1-2): DGGITQSPKYLFRKEGQNVTLSCEQNLNHDAMYWYRQDPGQGLRLIYYSQIVNDFQKGDIAEGYSVSREKKESFPLTVTSAQKNPTAFYLCASRDGQGGLRGYTFGSGTRLTVV.

The rearrangement links TRBV9 to TRBJ1-1; D is undetermined. The germline V and J ends were trimmed by 5 bases and 5 bases, with 16 bases remaining between them. Germline lookup yields CDR1 SGDLS and CDR2 YYNGEE. The CDR3 sequence is 14 residues long. CDR3 bases: TGTGCCAGCAGGCCCGGGGAGGCGGGGACTGAAGCTTTCTTT. Translation: CASRPGEAGTEAFF.

This clone was observed a handful of times. The chain employs TRBV6-6 and TRBJ1-2; D is undetermined. The CDR3 length is 13 residues. V lost 7 bases to trimming and J lost 5 bases, with 14 bases between them. The germline V gene encodes CDR1 MNHNY and CDR2 SVGAGI (reference sequence). As DNA, the CDR3 is TGTGCCAGCACCGAGGGAAGCAATTATGGCTACACCTTC. As protein: CASTEGSNYGYTF.